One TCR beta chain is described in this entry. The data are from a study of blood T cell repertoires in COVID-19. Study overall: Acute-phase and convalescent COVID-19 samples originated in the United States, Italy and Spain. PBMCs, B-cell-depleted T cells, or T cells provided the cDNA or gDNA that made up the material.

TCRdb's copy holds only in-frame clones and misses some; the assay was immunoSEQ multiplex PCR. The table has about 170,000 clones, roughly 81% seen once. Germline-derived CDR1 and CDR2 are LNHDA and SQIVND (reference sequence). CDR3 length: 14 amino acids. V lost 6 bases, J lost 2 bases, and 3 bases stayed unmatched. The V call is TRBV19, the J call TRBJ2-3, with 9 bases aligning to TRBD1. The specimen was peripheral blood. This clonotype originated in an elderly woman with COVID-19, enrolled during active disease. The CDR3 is CASRDRGFTDTQYF. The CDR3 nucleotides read TGTGCCAGTAGAGACAGGGGGTTCACAGATACGCAGTATTTT.